These T cell receptor beta chains were read from a single sample in a study of HIV-infected children after antiretroviral therapy interruption. TCRdb ran MiXCR on the 3' RACE reads and lists one entry per CDR3 protein. The sample records approximately 96,000 distinct CDR3 sequences, about 6.9% being singletons. The sample consisted of CD45RA+ CD4+ T cells from PBMCs, pooled from several time points, taken from a donor given antiretroviral therapy, either interrupted or continuous. These receptors came from a pool of human donors with HIV. CDR3s include the opening cysteine and the closing phenylalanine or tryptophan. The order of the fields is D gene, J gene, clone size, V gene, CDR3 protein, CDR3 DNA. A D gene is named only where the DNA matches it firmly. Clone size is given for some rows only: seen once, a few or many times, or a class if the clone is expanded.

D gene: NA; J gene: TRBJ2-7; clone size: many; V gene: TRBV18; CDR3 protein: CASSLDSTYEQYF; CDR3 DNA: TGTGCCAGCTCACTGGACAGCACCTACGAGCAGTACTTC
D gene: NA; J gene: TRBJ1-2; clone size: few; V gene: TRBV5-1; CDR3 protein: CASSLSDRVHGYTF; CDR3 DNA: TGCGCCAGCAGCTTGTCCGACAGAGTTCATGGCTACACCTTC
D gene: TRBD1; J gene: TRBJ2-7; clone size: many; V gene: TRBV28; CDR3 protein: CASSLYRDSRYEQYF; CDR3 DNA: TGTGCCAGCAGTTTGTACCGGGACAGTAGATACGAGCAGTACTTC
D gene: NA; J gene: TRBJ2-1; clone size: NA; V gene: TRBV18; CDR3 protein: CASSPGTMNEQFF; CDR3 DNA: TGTGCCAGCTCACCCGGCACTATGAATGAGCAGTTCTTC
D gene: TRBD2; J gene: TRBJ2-3; clone size: many; V gene: TRBV12-3/TRBV12-4; CDR3 protein: CASRLTSGGDTQYF; CDR3 DNA: TGTGCCAGCAGGCTAACTAGCGGGGGAGATACGCAGTATTTT
D gene: NA; J gene: TRBJ1-3; clone size: many; V gene: TRBV29-1; CDR3 protein: CSVERRNPSGNTIYF; CDR3 DNA: TGCAGCGTTGAGCGCAGGAACCCCTCTGGAAACACCATATATTTT
D gene: NA; J gene: TRBJ2-7; clone size: many; V gene: TRBV7-2; CDR3 protein: CASSPPGIGEQYF; CDR3 DNA: TGTGCCAGCAGCCCGCCAGGGATAGGTGAGCAGTACTTC
D gene: TRBD1; J gene: TRBJ2-5; clone size: many; V gene: TRBV6-1; CDR3 protein: CASSLHGTGVETQYF; CDR3 DNA: TGTGCCAGCAGTCTTCATGGTACAGGGGTGGAGACCCAGTACTTC
D gene: NA; J gene: TRBJ2-3; clone size: NA; V gene: TRBV5-1; CDR3 protein: CASSFGSSRTDTQYF; CDR3 DNA: TGCGCCAGCAGCTTCGGGTCAAGCAGAACAGATACGCAGTATTTT
D gene: TRBD1; J gene: TRBJ1-1; clone size: many; V gene: TRBV10-2; CDR3 protein: CASSRGQGSTEAFF; CDR3 DNA: TGCGCCAGCAGCCGCGGACAGGGAAGCACTGAAGCTTTCTTT
D gene: NA; J gene: TRBJ2-7; clone size: NA; V gene: TRBV10-3; CDR3 protein: CAISGTGRQGISDEQYF; CDR3 DNA: TGTGCCATCAGTGGGACTGGGCGGCAGGGGATATCGGACGAGCAGTACTTC
D gene: NA; J gene: TRBJ1-2; clone size: many; V gene: TRBV6-5; CDR3 protein: CASSYRGGGYTF; CDR3 DNA: TGTGCCAGCAGTTACAGGGGTGGTGGCTACACCTTC
D gene: NA; J gene: TRBJ1-4; clone size: many; V gene: TRBV12-3/TRBV12-4; CDR3 protein: CASSDVVGREKLFF; CDR3 DNA: TGTGCCAGCAGTGACGTAGTGGGGAGGGAAAAACTGTTTTTT
D gene: TRBD1; J gene: TRBJ2-3; clone size: many; V gene: TRBV12-3/TRBV12-4; CDR3 protein: CASSPWLGQGGSYF; CDR3 DNA: TGTGCCAGCAGCCCCTGGTTGGGACAGGGCGGGTCGTATTTT
D gene: NA; J gene: TRBJ2-2; clone size: NA; V gene: TRBV21-1; CDR3 protein: CASSPSWGGSGELFF; CDR3 DNA: TGTGCCAGCAGCCCCTCGTGGGGCGGATCCGGGGAGCTGTTTTTT
D gene: NA; J gene: TRBJ1-1; clone size: many; V gene: TRBV12-3/TRBV12-4; CDR3 protein: CASSLLLVGANTEAFF; CDR3 DNA: TGTGCCAGCAGTTTACTCTTGGTAGGCGCCAACACTGAAGCTTTCTTT
D gene: TRBD2; J gene: TRBJ2-1; clone size: many; V gene: TRBV12-3/TRBV12-4; CDR3 protein: CASLQREKRDEQFF; CDR3 DNA: TGTGCCAGCCTCCAGCGGGAGAAGAGAGATGAGCAGTTCTTC
D gene: TRBD1; J gene: TRBJ2-2; clone size: many; V gene: TRBV7-3; CDR3 protein: CASSRLGQGSGELFF; CDR3 DNA: TGTGCCAGCAGCCGTTTGGGACAGGGATCCGGGGAGCTGTTTTTT
D gene: NA; J gene: TRBJ1-5; clone size: many; V gene: TRBV7-2; CDR3 protein: CASSLPYQPQHF; CDR3 DNA: TGTGCCAGCAGCTTACCATATCAGCCCCAGCATTTT
D gene: NA; J gene: TRBJ2-1; clone size: few; V gene: TRBV10-3; CDR3 protein: CAISPGHSYNEQFF; CDR3 DNA: TGTGCCATCAGTCCAGGGCACTCCTACAATGAGCAGTTCTTC
D gene: NA; J gene: TRBJ2-1; clone size: many; V gene: TRBV11-3; CDR3 protein: CASSKSSYNEQFF; CDR3 DNA: TGTGCCAGCAGCAAAAGCTCCTACAATGAGCAGTTCTTC
D gene: NA; J gene: TRBJ2-3; clone size: few; V gene: TRBV6-1; CDR3 protein: CASMARGDTQYF; CDR3 DNA: TGTGCCAGCATGGCCCGCGGAGATACGCAGTATTTT
D gene: NA; J gene: TRBJ1-5; clone size: few; V gene: TRBV27; CDR3 protein: CASSPTGSQGGGQIQPQHF; CDR3 DNA: TGTGCCAGCAGTCCCACAGGGAGTCAAGGAGGAGGGCAGATTCAGCCCCAGCATTTT